The sequence of this TCR beta chain was determined in a study of cytomegalovirus exposure and HLA in healthy donors. PCR employed 60 Vbeta and 13 Jbeta primers. Assay: immunoSEQ multiplex PCR; the TCRdb copy retains only in-frame clones and omits some. Among some 190,000 clones listed, around 85% were seen once. There are 13 residues in the CDR3. Losses at the gene ends were 6 bases for V and 10 bases for J; bases not matched to a gene: 5. Germline-derived CDR1 and CDR2 are SNHLY and FYNNEI. The source material was PBMCs. The V gene is TRBV2, the J gene TRBJ2-1; TRBD2 agrees at 11 bases. The receptor comes from a boy aged 2 to 9 in good health and CMV-seronegative. CDR3 sequence: CASSVRTSGEQFF. For the CDR3, the DNA is TGTGCCAGCAGCGTCAGGACTAGCGGGGAGCAGTTCTTC.